These 30 T cell receptor beta chains were sequenced from one sample in a study of blood T cells in healthy people across ages. A J-beta primer mix and a sample-barcoded 5' primer were used in a second PCR of roughly 6 to 11 cycles. MiXCR, applied by TCRdb to the 5' RACE reads, yields one record per CDR3 protein. The table shows hundreds of thousands of distinct CDR3 sequences, with 20% to 25% occurring only once. These records were also assigned to another study, of T cells of mothers and their children.

The sequenced sample was blood. These receptors came from a boy aged 5-17 years in good health.

The gene calls are TRBV5-1 and TRBJ2-7; no clear D. Between the trimmed V and J ends, which lost 2 bases and 6 bases, there was a span of 15 bases. This CDR3 is 14 amino acids long. CDR1 SGHRS and CDR2 YFSETQ come from the germline V gene. In DNA, the CDR3 is TGCGCCAGCAGCTTTAGCTCGAACTTGCCCGAGCAGTACTTC. This translates into CASSFSSNLPEQYF.

Only a few counts were recorded for this clonotype. CDR3 sequence: CASSKATRVTDTQYF. CDR3 DNA sequence: TGTGCCAGCAGCAAAGCTACTAGGGTCACAGATACGCAGTATTTT. V and J are TRBV21-1 and TRBJ2-3; TRBD2, the D gene given by the table, was not confirmed from the DNA. TRBV21-1 is classified as a pseudogene. The CDR3 is 15 amino acids.

The CDR3 bases are TGCAGTGCTAGGGCAGGGGAGGGAGGGGAGCAGTACTTC. This translates into CSARAGEGGEQYF. This chain joins TRBV20-1 and TRBJ2-7; TRBD2 might be the D (7 bases). Germline V CDR1 and CDR2: DFQATT, SNEGSKA (reference sequence). The CDR3 runs to 13 residues. V was clipped by 3 bases and J by 7 bases, with 16 bases between them.

This clonotype was recorded many times. This chain links TRBV27 with TRBJ2-7, with D uncertain. The CDR3 extends over 13 amino acids. The germline gives CDR1 MNHEY, CDR2 SMNVEV (reference sequence). The V gene lost 6 bases and the J gene lost 3 bases, with 12 bases spanning the gap. The CDR3 region is CASSFGPNYEQYF. In DNA, the CDR3 is TGTGCCAGCAGCTTCGGACCGAACTACGAGCAGTACTTC.

The chain couples TRBV5-1 to TRBJ2-7; 14 bases match TRBD2. The CDR3 extends over 17 amino acids. Germline V gives CDR1 SGHRS, CDR2 YFSETQ. Trimming cost V 4 bases and J 3 bases; bases outside gene matches: 9. CDR3 DNA: TGCGCCAGCAGCAAGGGACTAGCGGGAGCCCTAGGCTACGAGCAGTACTTC. Protein sequence: CASSKGLAGALGYEQYF.

V is TRBV7-2 and J is TRBJ2-6; possible D gene TRBD2, 6 bases. The ends were cut back, 4 bases at V and 3 bases at J, with 16 bases in the middle. Per germline, CDR1 SGHTA and CDR2 FQGNSA. The CDR3 runs to 17 residues. The CDR3 region has the DNA TGTGCCAGCAGCTCACCGGGGGACTCTGGTGGGGCCAACGTCCTGACTTTC. Protein product: CASSSPGDSGGANVLTF.

Only a few counts were recorded for this clonotype. V usage is TRBV7-9 and J usage is TRBJ2-4, with D possibly TRBD1 on 6 matching bases. Trimming pared 4 bases from V and 8 bases from J, leaving 18 bases between. The CDR3 has 15 residues. Germline CDR1 is SEHNR and CDR2 is FQNEAQ (reference sequence). CDR3 loop: CASSSRTELRDIQYF. CDR3 DNA: TGTGCCAGCAGCTCGAGGACAGAGCTCCGGGACATTCAGTACTTC.

This clonotype was picked up many times. The chain carries TRBV20-1 and TRBJ2-5, with no clear D. The germline V and J ends were trimmed by 6 bases and 5 bases, with 13 bases remaining between them. Germline-derived CDR1 and CDR2 are DFQATT and SNEGSKA (reference sequence). The CDR3 sequence is 12 residues long. The CDR3 bases are TGCAGTGCCCCTGAGGTGGGGGAGACCCAGTACTTC. As protein: CSAPEVGETQYF.

Only a few counts were recorded for this clonotype. The chain combines TRBV20-1 with TRBJ1-1, with 9 bases aligning to TRBD1. This CDR3 region has 14 residues. Trimming removed 5 bases from V and 4 bases from J; junction bases left unmatched: 8. Germline V CDR1 and CDR2: DFQATT, SNEGSKA (reference sequence). In DNA form, the CDR3 reads TGCAGTGCTCCATGGGGGACAGGGAGCACTGAAGCTTTCTTT. It translates to CSAPWGTGSTEAFF.

V usage is TRBV29-1 and J usage is TRBJ2-7, with 7 positions matching TRBD1. V shed 0 bases and J 2 bases; nucleotides not matched to a gene: 4. CDR1 and CDR2 (germline): SQVTM, ANQGSEA. The CDR3 has 14 residues. The CDR3, as DNA: TGCAGCGTTGAAGACCGGGACAGTCCCTACGAGCAGTACTTC. It yields the protein CSVEDRDSPYEQYF.

This chain joins TRBV7-2 and TRBJ2-1; D perhaps matches TRBD1 (5 bases). This CDR3 spans 13 amino acids. V was cut by 9 bases and J by 7 bases, with 16 bases left in between. Germline V gene lookup returns CDR1 SGHTA and CDR2 FQGNSA. As DNA, the CDR3 is TGTGCCAGTAGGTTGGCAGGGTGGAATGAGCAGTTCTTC. Protein sequence: CASRLAGWNEQFF.

This chain links TRBV12-3 or TRBV12-4 with TRBJ1-2; D is uncertain. CDR3 length: 11 residues. Trimming left V 5 bases short and J 3 bases short, with 4 bases between. CDR3 in DNA: TGTGCCAGCAGTGACGACTATGGCTACACCTTC. Amino acids: CASSDDYGYTF.

This clonotype was seen more than once but under ten times. The J gene is TRBJ2-7, the V gene TRBV6-4, with 9 positions matching TRBD1. Germline trimming cut 6 bases from V and 1 base from J; bases unmatched to any gene: 19. The CDR3 sequence is 19 residues long. In germline, CDR1 is MRHNA, CDR2 SNTAGT. In DNA form, the CDR3 reads TGTGCCAGCAGCCGCAGCACTGCATCGCCGGGACAGGGTTCCTACGAGCAGTACTTC. This encodes CASSRSTASPGQGSYEQYF.

This clonotype was seen a handful of times. This chain links TRBV12-3 or TRBV12-4 with TRBJ2-2, with D uncertain. The CDR3 has 15 residues. V lost 2 bases, J lost 2 bases, and 9 bases lay in between. CDR3 residues: CASSLRVPNTGELFF. The CDR3 nucleotides read TGTGCCAGCAGTTTACGGGTGCCTAACACCGGGGAGCTGTTTTTT.

CDR3 residues: CASSLQGFNEQFF. As DNA, the CDR3 is TGTGCCAGCAGCTTACAGGGGTTTAATGAGCAGTTCTTC. The chain has TRBV7-3 and TRBJ2-1, with D perhaps matching TRBD1 (6 bases). CDR1 is SGHTA, CDR2 FQGTGA, per germline. The CDR3 contains 13 residues. V lost 2 bases, J lost 7 bases, and 9 bases lay in between.

This clonotype appeared a few times. The chain uses TRBV10-3 and TRBJ2-5; D gene ambiguous. Trimming cost V 2 bases and J 3 bases, with 13 bases left between them. CDR1 and CDR2 (germline): ENHRY, SYGVKD. This CDR3 is 15 amino acids long. The CDR3, as DNA: TGTGCCATCAGTGAGAGTTTTGGCAGCGAAGAGACCCAGTACTTC. It yields the protein CAISESFGSEETQYF.

This chain links TRBV5-1 with TRBJ2-1, with D perhaps being TRBD1 or TRBD2 (5 bases each). The DNA end is a closer match to TRBJ2-7, so the J assignment may be wrong. This CDR3 is 15 amino acids long. Germline CDR1 SGHRS, CDR2 YFSETQ. CDR3 amino acids: CASSLGTDYSYEQYF. The DNA for the CDR3 is TGCGCCAGCAGCCTTGGGACCGACTATTCCTACGAGCAGTACTTC.

This chain uses TRBV5-1 with TRBJ2-5; D is uncertain. CDR3 length equals 14 residues. V lost 0 bases and J 2 bases, leaving 8 bases between the germline ends. In germline, CDR1 is SGHRS, CDR2 YFSETQ. The CDR3 region has the DNA TGCGCCAGCAGCTTGGGGTCGGAGCAAGAGACCCAGTACTTC. Translating it yields CASSLGSEQETQYF.

The V call is TRBV7-9, the J call TRBJ2-7, with unresolved D. Germline CDR1 SEHNR, CDR2 FQNEAQ (reference sequence). Trimming took off 7 bases at V and 3 bases at J, with 13 bases between the two ends. The CDR3 has 13 residues. CDR3 nucleotides: TGTGCCAGCACCCCCGAGATAGGCTACGAGCAGTACTTC. Its protein is CASTPEIGYEQYF.

This chain uses TRBV2 with TRBJ1-6; the D gene is possibly TRBD1 (5 bases). CDR1 SNHLY and CDR2 FYNNEI come from the germline V gene. There are 14 residues in the CDR3. Between the trimmed V and J ends, which lost 6 bases and 10 bases, there was a span of 16 bases. CDR3 sequence reads: CASRTSGGISPLHF. The CDR3 region has the DNA TGTGCCAGCAGAACGAGCGGGGGAATATCACCCCTCCACTTT.

CDR3 loop: CSASKAWAFF. In DNA form, the CDR3 reads TGCAGTGCTAGCAAGGCTTGGGCTTTCTTT. The V and J genes are TRBV20-1 and TRBJ1-1; no firm D call. Germline CDR1 reads DFQATT; CDR2 reads SNEGSKA (reference sequence). CDR3 length: 10 residues. V was clipped by 3 bases and J by 11 bases, with 10 bases between them.

There are a few counts of this clonotype. V and J are TRBV7-6 and TRBJ2-1; D ambiguous. This CDR3 is 15 amino acids long. Germline CDR1 and CDR2: SGHVS and FNYEAQ. Trimming took 1 base from V and 3 from J, leaving 10 bases between them. The CDR3 nucleotides read TGTGCCAGCAGCTTAGTTTTTGGGCTCTACAATGAGCAGTTCTTC. It specifies CASSLVFGLYNEQFF. The full variable domain, in which reference TRBV7-6 and TRBJ2-1 provide the parts outside the CDR3, is GAGVSQSPRYKVTKRGQDVALRCDPISGHVSLYWYRQALGQGPEFLTYFNYEAQQDKSGLPNDRFSAERPEGSISTLTIQRTEQRDSAMYRCASSLVFGLYNEQFFGPGTRLTVL.

CDR3 bases: TGCAGTGCTAGACTACTAGCGTCACAAGAGACCCAGTACTTC. This gives the protein CSARLLASQETQYF. This chain connects TRBV20-1 to TRBJ2-5, with 7 positions matching TRBD2. J gave up 2 bases and V 2 bases, and 5 bases lay outside the gene matches. This CDR3 contains 14 residues. Germline V CDR1 and CDR2: DFQATT, SNEGSKA (reference sequence).

This clonotype was seen a handful of times. This sequence joins TRBV11-1 and TRBJ2-5, with D possibly being TRBD1 (5 bases). Deletions cut 5 bases from V and 2 bases from J, with 15 bases between. CDR3 length: 15 residues. The germline gives CDR1 SGHAT, CDR2 FQDESV (reference sequence). The CDR3 is CASSETAALQETQYF. The CDR3 nucleotides are TGTGCCAGCAGCGAGACAGCCGCTCTGCAAGAGACCCAGTACTTC.

V usage is TRBV5-1 and J usage is TRBJ2-1, with TRBD1 as a possible D gene (6 bases). The V gene's germline CDR1 is SGHRS and CDR2 YFSETQ. CDR3 length: 15 residues. V lost 3 bases, J lost 0 bases, and 10 bases lay in between. The CDR3 loop reads CASSSGHNSYNEQFF. The CDR3 bases are TGCGCCAGCAGCTCGGGACACAACTCCTACAATGAGCAGTTCTTC.

This clonotype was recorded a few times. One end of the junction is discordant with germline, which a read error may explain. The rearrangement joins TRBV29-1 to TRBJ1-2, with D unresolved. Germline CDR1 reads SQVTM; CDR2 reads ANQGSEA. The CDR3 covers 12 residues. CDR3 in DNA: TGCAGCGTTGAGGGTTTTAACTATGGCTGCACCTTC. Amino acid sequence: CSVEGFNYGCTF.

This clonotype came up a few times. The J gene is TRBJ1-4, the V gene TRBV7-2; 10 positions match TRBD1. CDR3 size: 14 residues. The germline V gene has CDR1 SGHTA and CDR2 FQGNSA. Trimming at V came to 7 bases and at J to 12 bases, leaving 11 bases not matched to a gene. DNA for the CDR3: TGTGCCAGCAACACCAGGACAGGGGGAGGTGAACTGTTTTTT. This codes for CASNTRTGGGELFF.

This clonotype has just a few counts. The rearrangement joins TRBV5-5 to TRBJ2-7; 7 nucleotides line up with TRBD1. The germline CDR1 and CDR2 sequences are SGHKS and YYEKEE (reference sequence). Trimming at V came to 3 bases and at J to 7 bases, leaving 10 bases not matched to a gene. The CDR3 loop spans 14 amino acids. The CDR3 nucleotides are TGTGCCAGCAGCTCGGGACAGAGCCCGCGGGAGCAGTACTTC. The encoded protein is CASSSGQSPREQYF. Together with reference TRBV5-5 and TRBJ2-7, the CDR3 gives the full variable domain: DAGVTQSPTHLIKTRGQQVTLRCSPISGHKSVSWYQQVLGQGPQFIFQYYEKEERGRGNFPDRFSARQFPNYSSELNVNALLLGDSALYLCASSSGQSPREQYFGPGTRLTVT.

In this sample, this clonotype turned up a few times. The chain uses TRBV27 and TRBJ2-3; D is ambiguous. Trimming took off 7 bases at V and 1 base at J, with 3 bases between the two ends. Germline lookup yields CDR1 MNHEY and CDR2 SMNVEV (reference sequence). The CDR3 has 11 residues. The CDR3 nucleotides are TGTGCCAGCAAACGCACAGATACGCAGTATTTT. Amino acid sequence: CASKRTDTQYF.

This chain uses TRBV4-1 with TRBJ2-7; tentatively, D is TRBD1 (5 bases). V gave up 4 bases and J gave up 5 bases, with 12 bases separating them. CDR1 is MGHRA and CDR2 is YSYEKL in the germline V gene. This CDR3 is built from 13 residues. Here the CDR3 DNA reads TGCGCCAGCAGCCTCGCAGGGAACCACGAGCAGTACTTC. Its protein product is CASSLAGNHEQYF.